This T cell receptor beta chain appears in the sequencing data of a study of T cell responses to AZD1222 COVID-19 vaccine (dated by TCRdb to the early 2020s). Context from the whole study: AZD1222 recipients with second doses at about 4 weeks or about 12 weeks were pooled, because spike-specific TCR depth and breadth did not differ between schedules. A total of 233 trial participants underwent TCR sequencing, of whom nearly 210 had received two doses of AZD1222 and roughly 26 had received two doses of the MenACWY control vaccine. Trial participants were enrolled by age into subgroups of 18-55, 56-69 and 70-plus years, and about 150, 27 and 61 TCR-sequenced participants, respectively, were included in these subgroups. Overall results and qualifications from the work: Because no samples from the day 14 peak response were available, repertoires could be characterized only after the peak T cell response. A significant rise in spike-specific TCR breadth and depth was observed after two AZD1222 doses relative to day 0 and relative to MenACWY recipients. Participants were mostly white British and included more females than males, and it was suggested by the authors that clonal diversity may have been underestimated. Reportedly, close to half of the unique spike-specific TCRs recognized epitopes lying outside the regions that are mutated in the B.1.351 and B.1.1.7 variants. Vaccine-associated CD4 TCRs spanned the whole spike protein, with dominant responses in regions 160-218 and 743-854. In the small 56-69-year group, the increase in depth fell short of significance, most likely because of low power. Conclusions about previously exposed vaccinees are limited, since just a handful of AZD1222 recipients were seropositive for SARS-CoV-2 at baseline.

The CDR3 regions of human TCRbeta chains were analyzed by immunosequencing. From the authors' description of their analysis: Repertoire TCRs were matched against a reference library of SARS-CoV-2-specific TCRs generated with the MIRA antigen-specificity platform. Breadth meant the fraction of unique TCRs that were SARS-CoV-2-associated, whereas depth meant the fraction of total T cells that were SARS-CoV-2-associated. Using the MIRA data, each spike-specific TCR was mapped to the spike region that the TCR reacts to and placed in a CD4 or CD8 class. Log10-transformed breadth and depth values were compared by one-way ANOVA with Sidak's multiple comparisons tests. TCRdb provides this immuneACCESS table in a form limited to in-frame rearrangements. Some clones are lacking; in checked studies, under half of them reflect an unresolved V gene, and why the rest are absent is not known. The V and J calls and the clone size are those of that table, but D and trimming were determined from the DNA. Within this sample are around 180,000 clones, with approximately 90% of them counted one time only. Together, the top ten hold roughly 2.8% of the sample.

As concerns this clone: This receptor's antigen is unknown. Per-base quality was not reported, and no clone a single base away is much larger than it.

According to the germline V gene, CDR1 reads SNHLY and CDR2 reads FYNNEI. Reading from cysteine to phenylalanine, the CDR3 counts 14 amino acids. Only CDR3 DNA is held: 42 bases, read in frame from base 1. Trimmed from V: 4 bases; trimmed from J: 4 bases; junction bases lacking a gene match: 5. Taken with the paper, the label for time point translates to: baseline before first vaccination. The vaccinee samples were drawn from two UK trials, COV001 and COV002, one of which was a single-blind randomized controlled phase 2/3 trial testing AZD1222 (ChAdOx1 nCoV-19) in healthy adults. Trial participant PBMC samples were collected at day 0 and day 28 after the second dose for TCRbeta chain sequencing.

The specimen was peripheral blood, collected on day 0 of AZD1222 vaccination. The chain uses TRBV2 and TRBJ2-5; TRBD2 lines up with 8 middle nucleotides. This TCR was sampled from an adult in good health. The CDR3 is CASSVQSGGETQYF. Read as DNA, the sequence is TGTGCCAGCAGTGTTCAGAGCGGGGGAGAGACCCAGTACTTC.